Listed here are 15 T cell receptor beta chains from one sample, sequenced in a study of spatial heterogeneity in lung cancer. Study observations and caveats: Tumor mutation count correlated with how many alpha and beta TCRs expanded intratumorally.

These receptors' antigens are unknown. Time point reported: sample taken at primary tumor resection. TCRdb itself ran the 5' RACE reads through MiXCR, one entry per CDR3 protein. Found here are 20,000 to 30,000 distinct CDR3 sequences, approximately 9% of them singletons; the top ten hold 6.5% to 8.5%. The sequencing here drew on lung tumor tissue, taken at surgery. These receptors came from a male donor with early-stage non-small cell lung cancer.

This clonotype was counted at least ten times. This sequence joins TRBV5-5 and TRBJ2-3; a weak D match, TRBD1 (5 bases). CDR1 is SGHKS and CDR2 is YYEKEE in the germline V gene (reference sequence). There are 14 residues in the CDR3. V lost 3 bases and J lost 3, with 11 bases in between. CDR3 sequence (DNA): TGTGCCAGCAGCTCCGGACATAGGACAGATACGCAGTATTTT. Amino acid sequence: CASSSGHRTDTQYF.

This clonotype was observed at least ten times. The chain couples TRBV9 to TRBJ2-1; D possibly matches TRBD1 or TRBD2 (5 bases each). V lost 6 bases and J lost 6, with 16 bases in between. The CDR3 length is 14 residues. Germline V gene data show CDR1 as SGDLS and CDR2 as YYNGEE. The CDR3: CASTSKAGANEQFF. The DNA of the CDR3 is TGTGCCAGCACCTCCAAAGCCGGGGCCAATGAGCAGTTCTTC. Together with reference TRBV9 and TRBJ2-1, the CDR3 gives the full variable domain: DSGVTQTPKHLITATGQRVTLRCSPRSGDLSVYWYQQSLDQGLQFLIQYYNGEERAKGNILERFSAQQFPDLHSELNLSSLELGDSALYFCASTSKAGANEQFFGPGTRLTVL.

This chain links TRBV5-6 with TRBJ2-7; perhaps TRBD1 as D (6 bases). Germline V CDR1 and CDR2: SGHDT, YYEEEE. The CDR3 runs to 14 residues. Trimming cost V 4 bases and J 0 bases, with 11 bases left between them. CDR3 protein: CASSETGYSYEQYF. The CDR3 bases are TGTGCCAGCAGCGAGACAGGCTACTCCTACGAGCAGTACTTC.

The sample holds a few counts of this clonotype. The V call is TRBV7-9, the J call TRBJ1-6, with 7 bases identical to TRBD1. This CDR3 has 17 amino acids. Losses at the gene ends were 5 bases for V and 2 bases for J; bases not matched to a gene: 9. The germline gives CDR1 SEHNR, CDR2 FQNEAQ (reference sequence). The CDR3 DNA sequence: TGTGCCAGCAGCCCCCAGGGGGGGGGCGCCTATAATTCACCCCTCCACTTT. Amino acids: CASSPQGGGAYNSPLHF.

The V gene is TRBV5-4, the J gene TRBJ1-2; maybe TRBD1 (6 bases). The CDR3 has 18 amino acids. Germline values: CDR1 SGHNT, CDR2 YYREEE (reference sequence). V was cut by 5 bases and J by 4 bases, with 27 bases left in between. The CDR3 region has the DNA TGTGCCAGCAGGTGGGGGCACAATACTGGCAGGCCTTTCTATGGCTACACCTTC. Residues: CASRWGHNTGRPFYGYTF.

Many counts were recorded for this clonotype. The chain couples TRBV28 to TRBJ2-7; 7 positions match TRBD2. Germline trimming cut 3 bases from V and 2 bases from J; bases unmatched to any gene: 7. The CDR3 consists of 15 residues. Germline V gene data show CDR1 as MDHEN and CDR2 as SYDVKM. The CDR3 coding sequence is TGTGCCAGCAGTTTGTTGGGACTATCTACCTACGAGCAGTACTTC. Translated, it gives CASSLLGLSTYEQYF.

This clonotype was counted ten times or more. The genes are TRBV14 and TRBJ2-5, with a possible D match to TRBD1 (5 bases). The CDR3 spans 14 residues. Trimming took off 5 bases at V and 13 bases at J, with 23 bases between the two ends. Per the germline V gene, CDR1 is SGHDN and CDR2 is FVKESK. The CDR3 is CASSEVAWGQPSYF. Here the CDR3 DNA reads TGTGCCAGCAGCGAAGTCGCCTGGGGCCAGCCCTCGTACTTC.

This clonotype was counted ten times or more. The chain couples TRBV7-8 to TRBJ2-4; 11 bases fit TRBD2. V was clipped by 5 bases and J by 2 bases; unmatched bases: 5. Germline values: CDR1 SGHVS, CDR2 FQNEAQ. CDR3 size: 16 residues. The CDR3 DNA is TGTGCCAGCAGCACCGGGACTAGCGGTACCAAAAACATTCAGTACTTC. Its translation is CASSTGTSGTKNIQYF.

The rearrangement joins TRBV5-6 to TRBJ2-2; the D call may be TRBD1 or TRBD2 (5 bases each). The ends were cut back, 3 bases at V and 4 bases at J, with 10 bases in the middle. The germline gives CDR1 SGHDT, CDR2 YYEEEE. This CDR3 spans 14 amino acids. CDR3 bases: TGTGCCAGCAGCTCGAGGGGAGTCACCGGGGAGCTGTTTTTT. It codes for CASSSRGVTGELFF.

This clonotype was observed a handful of times. The chain joins TRBV15 to TRBJ1-5, with D unresolved. CDR3 length equals 14 residues. CDR1 is LNHNV and CDR2 is YYDKDF in the germline V gene (reference sequence). Deletions cut 0 bases from V and 7 bases from J, with 10 bases between. The chain's CDR3 is CATSREGLGQPQHF. The CDR3 nucleotides read TGTGCCACCAGCAGAGAGGGTCTGGGGCAGCCCCAGCATTTT.

The chain employs TRBV13 and TRBJ1-1, with unresolved D. The CDR3 sequence is 13 residues long. V dropped 1 base and J dropped 6 bases, with 9 bases sitting between them. The V gene's germline CDR1 is PRHDT and CDR2 FYEKMQ (reference sequence). This chain's CDR3 is CASSLVGRPEAFF. The CDR3 bases are TGTGCCAGCAGCTTAGTGGGGAGGCCTGAAGCTTTCTTT. Full variable domain (rest looked up from reference TRBV13 and TRBJ1-1): AAGVIQSPRHLIKEKRETATLKCYPIPRHDTVYWYQQGPGQDPQFLISFYEKMQSDKGSIPDRFSAQQFSDYHSELNMSSLELGDSALYFCASSLVGRPEAFFGQGTRLTVV.

This clonotype has ten or more counts. Sequence at one end of the junction differs from germline and may be a read error. V gene TRBV7-7 combines with J gene TRBJ2-5, with TRBD1 matching over 7 bases. The CDR3 runs to 14 residues. Germline-derived CDR1 and CDR2 are SSHAT and FNYEAQ (reference sequence). The CDR3 loop reads CASSYRGLGETQYF. The CDR3 bases are TGTGCTAGCAGCTACAGGGGATTGGGGGAGACCCAGTACTTC.

The chain joins TRBV6-2 or TRBV6-3 to TRBJ1-1; D is uncertain. The CDR3 loop spans 13 amino acids. V was clipped by 2 bases and J by 7 bases, with 11 bases between them. Germline CDR1 reads MNHEY; CDR2 reads SVGEGT. In nucleotides, the CDR3 is TGTGCCAGCAGTTACCCCGACGAACGTGAAGCTTTCTTT. Translating gives CASSYPDEREAFF.

Many counts were recorded for this clonotype. For the CDR3, the DNA is TGTGCCTCGGCCTTGGGACAGCCTGGAAACACCATATATTTT. It specifies CASALGQPGNTIYF. The rearrangement uses TRBV10-3 and TRBJ1-3; 7 bases are shared with TRBD1. This CDR3 contains 14 residues. The J segment lost 2 bases and the V segment lost 11 bases, leaving 9 bases of the junction unmatched. CDR1 is ENHRY, CDR2 SYGVKD, per germline.

This chain joins TRBV28 and TRBJ2-3; 15 bases agree with TRBD2. Germline values: CDR1 MDHEN, CDR2 SYDVKM. The CDR3 totals 16 residues. V was clipped by 5 bases and J by 6 bases; unmatched bases: 6. CDR3 DNA: TGTGCCAGCAGTCCCGGGACTAGCGGGAGGAGGGATACGCAGTATTTT. Protein product: CASSPGTSGRRDTQYF.